The entry below describes one T cell receptor beta chain. Then a second PCR, running about 7 to 11 cycles, was carried out with a sample-barcoded 5' primer and a J-beta primer mix. MiXCR was run by TCRdb on the 5' RACE reads, yielding one entry per CDR3 protein. The sample shows roughly 1 million distinct CDR3 sequences, under 30% of them seen only once. This sample is drawn from a study of blood T cells in healthy people across ages. Each donor had around 10 milliliters of peripheral blood drawn. V was trimmed by 3 bases and J by 1 base, leaving 9 bases between them. This CDR3 region has 14 residues. Separately, the same data were catalogued under a study of T cells of mothers and their children. That paper adds: The study recruited a few healthy Caucasian mothers and their six children as donors. Mothers yielded over 9.5 million CDR3 reads, children about 3 million each. An overlap that was slightly higher, though non-significant, was seen in related mother-child pairs versus unrelated pairs.

The sequenced sample consisted of blood. The gene calls are TRBV12-3 or TRBV12-4 and TRBJ1-1; D call uncertain. This sequence was found in a girl aged 2-10 years in good health. CDR3 bases: TGTGCCAGCAGTTTCGTAACATGGAACACTGAAGCTTTCTTT. Its protein product is CASSFVTWNTEAFF.